One and the same sample provided the 14 T cell receptor beta chains below, sequenced in a study of beta chain features in type 1 diabetes. Of the isolated RNA, all was reverse transcribed, and so the sequenced material was expressed TCRB transcripts. Measured with immunoSEQ multiplex PCR; TCRdb has only the in-frame clones, and not every one. The sample holds fewer than 350,000 clones, around 20% seen once. The specimen sequenced was naive CD4+ T cells from blood. All receptors come from a woman under 30 in good health.

J is TRBJ1-1 and V is TRBV19; tentative D call: TRBD1 (6 bases). The V and J ends lost 1 base and 4 bases respectively, with 10 bases between them. CDR1 and CDR2 (germline): LNHDA, SQIVND (reference sequence). CDR3 length: 14 amino acids. The CDR3 protein is CASSIVRGSTEAFF. The DNA for the CDR3 is TGTGCCAGTAGTATAGTCAGGGGAAGCACTGAAGCTTTCTTT.

This clone was detected a few times. This CDR3 reads CASSSGQGEQYF. CDR3 DNA: TGTGCCAGCAGCTCGGGACAGGGGGAGCAGTACTTC. The chain combines TRBV7-2 with TRBJ2-7; 10 positions agree with TRBD1. Trimming removed 4 bases from V and 7 bases from J; junction bases left unmatched: 1. From germline, CDR1 is SGHTA and CDR2 FQGNSA. This CDR3 contains 12 residues.

The chain has TRBV13 and TRBJ2-1; 7 bases agree with TRBD2. V was clipped by 2 bases and J by 4 bases; unmatched bases: 11. Germline CDR1 PRHDT, CDR2 FYEKMQ (reference sequence). The CDR3 has 17 amino acids. The CDR3 protein is CASSLISSGDRYNEQFF. CDR3 in DNA: TGTGCCAGCAGCTTAATATCTAGCGGAGATAGATACAATGAGCAGTTCTTC.

The CDR3 nucleotides read TGTGCCTGGAGTGTACAAACCCCGGGGACAGGTCTAACCTACGAGCAGTACTTC. Its translation: CAWSVQTPGTGLTYEQYF. The chain recombines TRBV30 with TRBJ2-7; 8 nucleotides match TRBD1. Germline V gives CDR1 GTSNPN, CDR2 SVGIG (reference sequence). Trimming took 0 bases from V and 2 from J; bases not matched to a gene: 15. The CDR3 has 18 residues.

V and J are TRBV9 and TRBJ1-2; TRBD1 aligns across 8 bases. After removal of 4 bases from V and 8 bases from J, the junction contained 7 bases not matched to a gene. Germline assignment: CDR1 SGDLS and CDR2 YYNGEE. CDR3 length equals 13 residues. This CDR3 is CASSTHTGGGYTF. CDR3 sequence (DNA): TGTGCCAGCAGCACCCATACAGGGGGAGGCTACACCTTC.

The rearrangement links TRBV18 to TRBJ1-1; TRBD1 might be the D (5 bases). V lost 4 bases to trimming and J lost 1 base, with 10 bases between them. The germline V gene encodes CDR1 KGHSH and CDR2 LQKENI. The CDR3 loop spans 14 amino acids. CDR3 in amino acids: CASSRQRGNTEAFF. In DNA form, the CDR3 reads TGTGCCAGCTCACGACAGCGGGGGAACACTGAAGCTTTCTTT.

With regard to this clone: The junction differs from germline at one of its ends, possibly a read error. This sequence joins TRBV7-9 and TRBJ1-5, with TRBD1 identical over 9 bases. In germline, CDR1 is SEHNR, CDR2 FQNEAQ (reference sequence). This CDR3 spans 10 amino acids. The CDR3 DNA sequence: TGTGCCATCGAGGGACAGGGAAGTAATTTT. Amino acids: CAIEGQGSNF.

The chain has TRBV6-5 and TRBJ2-7, with unresolved D. The CDR3 consists of 11 residues. Between the trimmed V and J ends, which lost 2 bases and 5 bases, there was a span of 4 bases. Per germline, CDR1 MNHEY and CDR2 SVGAGI. CDR3 sequence: CASSYQNEQYF. In DNA, the CDR3 is TGTGCCAGCAGTTACCAGAACGAGCAGTACTTC.

This clone was seen a handful of times. The chain couples TRBV11-2 to TRBJ2-3, with 9 positions matching TRBD2. This CDR3 is 15 amino acids long. Germline CDR1 reads SGHAT; CDR2 reads FQNNGV. Germline trimming cut 5 bases from V and 5 bases from J; bases unmatched to any gene: 8. CDR3 sequence (DNA): TGTGCCAGCAGCGAATCGGGACTAGCATTAGATACGCAGTATTTT. Residues: CASSESGLALDTQYF. Using reference TRBV11-2 and TRBJ2-3 for the parts outside the CDR3, the full variable domain is EAGVAQSPRYKIIEKRQSVAFWCNPISGHATLYWYQQILGQGPKLLIQFQNNGVVDDSQLPKDRFSAERLKGVDSTLKIQPAKLEDSAVYLCASSESGLALDTQYFGPGTRLTVL.

The rearrangement uses TRBV4-2 and TRBJ1-2, with D tentatively TRBD1 (5 bases). Germline V lookup: CDR1 LGHNA, CDR2 YNFKEQ. V lost 4 bases and J 12 bases, leaving 21 bases between the germline ends. CDR3 length: 14 residues. CDR3 nucleotides: TGTGCCAGCAGCCCCACCCCGGGGGTCCCGAGAAACACCTTC. It is translated as CASSPTPGVPRNTF.

The V and J genes are TRBV4-1 and TRBJ2-5; 7 bases match TRBD2. V shed 3 bases and J 0 bases; nucleotides not matched to a gene: 1. The CDR3 totals 14 residues. Germline V gene sequence: CDR1 MGHRA, CDR2 YSYEKL. Here the CDR3 DNA reads TGCGCCAGCAGCCATGGGACTAACCAAGAGACCCAGTACTTC. It codes for CASSHGTNQETQYF.

The DNA for the CDR3 is TGTGCCGTATCCGGGTCCCAACCGGGCGGGGAGACCCAGTACTTC. Its protein is CAVSGSQPGGETQYF. The chain uses TRBV10-3 and TRBJ2-5, with D possibly being TRBD2 (5 bases). Per the germline V gene, CDR1 is ENHRY and CDR2 is SYGVKD. V shed 11 bases and J shed 5 bases, with 24 bases lying between them. This CDR3 contains 15 residues.

This clone has just a few counts. This sequence joins TRBV30 and TRBJ1-2, with 8 nucleotides matching TRBD1. Per germline, CDR1 GTSNPN and CDR2 SVGIG (reference sequence). The V gene end was trimmed by 3 bases and the J gene end by 8 bases; junction bases not matched to a gene: 8. CDR3 length equals 13 residues. As DNA, the CDR3 is TGTGCCTGGAGCCCGACAGGGGTCGAAGGCTACACCTTC. The encoded protein is CAWSPTGVEGYTF.

DNA of the CDR3: TGTGCCAGCAGCTTTGTCAGGGGGCTCTGGGGCTACACCTTC. Protein: CASSFVRGLWGYTF. The V call is TRBV5-6, the J call TRBJ1-2, with 8 nucleotides matching TRBD1. CDR3 size: 14 residues. The germline CDR1 and CDR2 sequences are SGHDT and YYEEEE. Trimming at V came to 2 bases and at J to 8 bases, leaving 8 bases not matched to a gene.